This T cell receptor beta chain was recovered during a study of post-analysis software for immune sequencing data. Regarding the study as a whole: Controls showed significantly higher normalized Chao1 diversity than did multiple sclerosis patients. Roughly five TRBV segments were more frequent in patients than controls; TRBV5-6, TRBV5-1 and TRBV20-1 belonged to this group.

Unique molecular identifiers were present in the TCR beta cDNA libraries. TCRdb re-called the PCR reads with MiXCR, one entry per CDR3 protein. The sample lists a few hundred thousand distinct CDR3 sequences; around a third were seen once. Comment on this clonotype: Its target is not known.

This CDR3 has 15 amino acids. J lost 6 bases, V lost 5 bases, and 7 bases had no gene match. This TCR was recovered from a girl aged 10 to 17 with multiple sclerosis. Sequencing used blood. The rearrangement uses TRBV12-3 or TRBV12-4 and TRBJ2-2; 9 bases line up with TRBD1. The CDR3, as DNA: TGTGCCAGCAGTGCGGACAGGGGATGGGCCGGGGAGCTGTTTTTT. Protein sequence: CASSADRGWAGELFF.